One and the same sample provided the 29 T cell receptor beta chains below, sequenced in a study of blood T cell repertoires in COVID-19. The method was immunoSEQ multiplex PCR; TCRdb's version includes in-frame clones alone and lacks a portion of them. The sample includes around 700,000 clones, 75% to 90% of them seen just once. Input material: peripheral blood. The receptors derive from a woman aged 18-29 years with acute or convalescent COVID-19.

The chain uses TRBV30 and TRBJ1-2, with D uncertain. CDR1 is GTSNPN, CDR2 SVGIG, per germline (reference sequence). The CDR3 totals 12 residues. V was trimmed by 3 bases and J by 5 bases, leaving 10 bases between them. CDR3 coding DNA: TGTGCCTGGAGCCCGCGGACTTATGGCTACACCTTC. It codes for CAWSPRTYGYTF.

The J gene is TRBJ1-2, the V gene TRBV9; tentative D call: TRBD1 (6 bases). The CDR3 totals 16 residues. In germline, CDR1 is SGDLS, CDR2 YYNGEE. V was trimmed by 4 bases and J by 1 base, leaving 17 bases between them. CDR3 region: CASSPLQGLSNYGYTF. The CDR3 DNA sequence: TGTGCCAGCAGCCCTCTACAGGGTCTGAGTAACTATGGCTACACCTTC.

The rearrangement links TRBV2 to TRBJ1-1; tentatively, D is TRBD1 (5 bases). With 5 bases removed from V and 3 bases from J, the gap between germline ends came to 10 bases. Germline V gene lookup returns CDR1 SNHLY and CDR2 FYNNEI. CDR3 size: 13 residues. CDR3 bases: TGTGCCAGCAGTTTACGGGGGGACACTGAAGCTTTCTTT. Translated, it gives CASSLRGDTEAFF. Full variable domain (missing parts from reference TRBV2 and TRBJ1-1): EPEVTQTPSHQVTQMGQEVILRCVPISNHLYFYWYRQILGQKVEFLVSFYNNEISEKSEIFDDQFSVERPDGSNFTLKIRSTKLEDSAMYFCASSLRGDTEAFFGQGTRLTVV.

The table lists this clone with a count of one. The chain joins TRBV5-1 to TRBJ1-1; D remains unclear. The V gene lost 0 bases and the J gene lost 2 bases, with 11 bases spanning the gap. The CDR3 runs 15 residues. Germline lookup yields CDR1 SGHRS and CDR2 YFSETQ. The CDR3 reads CASSLVPETNTEAFF. The CDR3 nucleotides are TGCGCCAGCAGCTTGGTTCCAGAAACCAACACTGAAGCTTTCTTT.

This rearrangement joins TRBV12-5 to TRBJ2-3; D gene unclear. The CDR3 loop spans 14 amino acids. Trimming stripped 5 bases from V and 1 base from J, with 10 bases between. Germline CDR1 is LGHNT and CDR2 is FRNRAP. The CDR3 region is CASGPLTRTDTQYF. In DNA, the CDR3 is TGTGCTAGTGGTCCACTAACGCGCACAGATACGCAGTATTTT.

The chain couples TRBV11-2 to TRBJ1-4, with a possible D match to TRBD1 (6 bases). V lost 1 base to trimming and J lost 4 bases, with 13 bases between them. The germline CDR1 and CDR2 sequences are SGHAT and FQNNGV. This CDR3 is built from 16 residues. The CDR3 reads CASSLVTGTSNEKLFF. CDR3 sequence (DNA): TGTGCCAGCAGCTTAGTCACAGGGACAAGTAATGAAAAACTGTTTTTT. The complete variable domain, with remaining parts taken from reference TRBV11-2 and TRBJ1-4, reads EAGVAQSPRYKIIEKRQSVAFWCNPISGHATLYWYQQILGQGPKLLIQFQNNGVVDDSQLPKDRFSAERLKGVDSTLKIQPAKLEDSAVYLCASSLVTGTSNEKLFFGSGTQLSVL.

The gene calls are TRBV7-8 and TRBJ1-5; maybe TRBD1 (5 bases). V was shortened by 5 bases and J by 7 bases, with 12 bases between the two germline ends. From germline, CDR1 is SGHVS and CDR2 FQNEAQ. This CDR3 has 13 residues. The CDR3 is CASSPERGQPQHF. The CDR3 DNA sequence: TGTGCCAGCAGCCCCGAACGGGGGCAGCCCCAGCATTTT.

V is TRBV6-5 and J is TRBJ2-3; TRBD1 matches 7 bases. V was pared by 6 bases and J by 4 bases, with 7 bases of the junction left unmatched. This CDR3 is built from 14 residues. The germline V gene encodes CDR1 MNHEY and CDR2 SVGAGI. The CDR3 loop is CASRDGTVPDTQYF. In nucleotides, the CDR3 is TGTGCCAGCAGGGACGGGACAGTCCCAGATACGCAGTATTTT.

The rearrangement joins TRBV29-1 to TRBJ1-6; 9 bases fit TRBD1. Germline V gives CDR1 SQVTM, CDR2 ANQGSEA. This CDR3 contains 15 residues. The V gene end was trimmed by 5 bases and the J gene end by 10 bases; junction bases not matched to a gene: 12. CDR3 sequence (DNA): TGCAGCGTTTCACTGGGACAGGGAAAATTCTCACCCCTCCACTTT. Translating it yields CSVSLGQGKFSPLHF.

The chain links TRBV6-5 to TRBJ1-1; 10 positions agree with TRBD1. Germline trimming cut 6 bases from V and 6 bases from J; bases unmatched to any gene: 7. CDR3 length: 14 residues. Germline CDR1 and CDR2: MNHEY and SVGAGI. CDR3 residues: CASRADRGRSEAFF. CDR3 in DNA: TGTGCCAGCAGAGCAGACAGGGGGCGATCTGAAGCTTTCTTT.

The V gene is TRBV6-5, the J gene TRBJ1-3, with 7 bases aligning to TRBD1. After removal of 5 bases from V and 2 bases from J, the junction contained 6 bases not matched to a gene. In germline, CDR1 is MNHEY, CDR2 SVGAGI. This CDR3 region has 15 residues. This CDR3 is CASSNRDRPGNTIYF. CDR3 DNA: TGTGCCAGCAGTAACCGGGACAGACCTGGAAACACCATATATTTT.

The rearrangement links TRBV11-2 to TRBJ2-7; 9 positions match TRBD1. This CDR3 has 13 residues. The V gene's germline CDR1 is SGHAT and CDR2 FQNNGV. J gave up 4 bases and V 8 bases, and 6 bases lay outside the gene matches. The DNA of the CDR3 is TGTGCCAGCTTGGGACAGGGTGATTACGAGCAGTACTTC. It codes for CASLGQGDYEQYF.

The CDR3 here is CATGTGYQPQHF. CDR3 nucleotide sequence: TGTGCCACCGGGACAGGTTATCAGCCCCAGCATTTT. The chain carries TRBV2 and TRBJ1-5; TRBD1 matches at 8 bases. The germline CDR1 and CDR2 sequences are SNHLY and FYNNEI. After removal of 10 bases from V and 5 bases from J, the junction contained 4 bases not matched to a gene. The CDR3 contains 12 residues.

The chain employs TRBV7-6 and TRBJ2-3; D may be TRBD1 (6 bases). CDR3 size: 18 residues. The ends were cut back, 2 bases at V and 2 bases at J, with 20 bases in the middle. Germline-derived CDR1 and CDR2 are SGHVS and FNYEAQ. The CDR3 nucleotides are TGTGCCAGCAGCTTAACCCCTCCGACAGGTACATCCACAGATACGCAGTATTTT. Translation gives CASSLTPPTGTSTDTQYF.

The chain links TRBV6-2 or TRBV6-3 to TRBJ2-1; possible D gene TRBD1, 6 bases. This CDR3 contains 15 residues. Trimming took 5 bases from V and 7 from J, leaving 18 bases between them. Germline assignment: CDR1 MNHEY and CDR2 SVGEGT. The CDR3, as DNA: TGTGCCAGCAGTGTTCCCGGGACAAGGGGGAATGAGCAGTTCTTC. It translates to CASSVPGTRGNEQFF.

The chain combines TRBV28 with TRBJ2-7, with D perhaps TRBD2 (7 bases). Germline V gives CDR1 MDHEN, CDR2 SYDVKM. The CDR3 is 15 amino acids. The ends were cut back, 5 bases at V and 1 base at J, with 15 bases in the middle. The CDR3 region is CASSPRGAGSYEQYF. The CDR3 coding sequence is TGTGCCAGCAGTCCCCGGGGGGCCGGTTCCTACGAGCAGTACTTC.

The chain uses TRBV27 and TRBJ1-2; no firm D call. The CDR3 extends over 15 amino acids. Trimming pared 4 bases from V and 4 bases from J, leaving 16 bases between. Germline CDR1 reads MNHEY; CDR2 reads SMNVEV (reference sequence). CDR3 DNA sequence: TGTGCCAGCAGTTCTTCCGTAGGGAGCGGCTATGGCTACACCTTC. Protein sequence: CASSSSVGSGYGYTF.

The chain's CDR3 is CATHRGFVSYLGGQFNQPQHF. CDR3 DNA: TGTGCCACCCACAGGGGGTTCGTGTCTTACCTCGGTGGGCAGTTCAATCAGCCCCAGCATTTT. The chain employs TRBV19 and TRBJ1-5, with 8 bases aligning to TRBD1. The CDR3 is made up of 21 amino acids. Germline V gene sequence: CDR1 LNHDA, CDR2 SQIVND (reference sequence). V was clipped by 10 bases and J by 3 bases; unmatched bases: 29. Using reference TRBV19 and TRBJ1-5 for the parts outside the CDR3, the full variable domain is DGGITQSPKYLFRKEGQNVTLSCEQNLNHDAMYWYRQDPGQGLRLIYYSQIVNDFQKGDIAEGYSVSREKKESFPLTVTSAQKNPTAFYLCATHRGFVSYLGGQFNQPQHFGDGTRLSIL.

The gene calls are TRBV6-5 and TRBJ2-7; TRBD1 aligns across 7 bases. Germline V gene sequence: CDR1 MNHEY, CDR2 SVGAGI. The CDR3 is made up of 13 amino acids. V dropped 7 bases and J dropped 3; count of bases not matched to a gene: 6. The CDR3 DNA reads TGTGCCAGCACCTGGGACAGAGGCTACGAGCAGTACTTC. Protein: CASTWDRGYEQYF.

The CDR3 reads CASISPIRDTGELFF. CDR3 coding DNA: TGTGCCAGCATTTCACCCATTCGGGACACCGGGGAGCTGTTTTTT. The V and J genes are TRBV27 and TRBJ2-2, with D unclear. CDR3 size: 15 residues. Germline CDR1 MNHEY, CDR2 SMNVEV (reference sequence). The V end lost 7 bases, the J end lost 3 bases, and 15 bases lay between the germline ends.

The rearrangement joins TRBV11-2 to TRBJ1-5; 9 positions agree with TRBD1. V lost 5 bases, J lost 7 bases, and 9 bases stayed unmatched. The CDR3 covers 15 residues. CDR1 SGHAT and CDR2 FQNNGV come from the germline V gene. CDR3 DNA: TGTGCCAGCAGCATTAGTACAGGGGGCTTGCAGCCCCAGCATTTT. It specifies CASSISTGGLQPQHF.

This clone was detected only once. The CDR3 sequence: CASSLDGGTVNSPLHF. The DNA for the CDR3 is TGTGCCAGCAGCTTGGATGGTGGGACAGTCAATTCACCCCTCCACTTT. The rearrangement links TRBV5-8 to TRBJ1-6; 7 positions agree with TRBD1. This CDR3 has 16 amino acids. Germline CDR1 and CDR2: SGHTS and YDEGEE. With 0 bases clipped from V and 7 bases from J, the junction kept 7 bases outside the gene matches.

The J gene is TRBJ1-4, the V gene TRBV9; D gene uncertain. V dropped 0 bases and J dropped 4 bases, with 10 bases sitting between them. The CDR3 contains 15 residues. In germline, CDR1 is SGDLS, CDR2 YYNGEE. DNA of the CDR3: TGTGCCAGCAGCGTAGACGAGGGCCTTAATGAAAAACTGTTTTTT. It encodes CASSVDEGLNEKLFF. Filled out from reference TRBV9 and TRBJ1-4, the complete variable domain reads DSGVTQTPKHLITATGQRVTLRCSPRSGDLSVYWYQQSLDQGLQFLIQYYNGEERAKGNILERFSAQQFPDLHSELNLSSLELGDSALYFCASSVDEGLNEKLFFGSGTQLSVL.

The DNA of the CDR3 is TGTGCCAGCAGTTACCGCGTTACAGACATTAACCCCTATGGCTACACCTTC. This codes for CASSYRVTDINPYGYTF. The chain employs TRBV6-2 or TRBV6-3 and TRBJ1-2; D unclear. The CDR3 consists of 17 residues. Trimming left V 2 bases short and J 4 bases short, with 20 bases between. In germline, CDR1 is MNHEY, CDR2 SVGEGT.

The V gene is TRBV9, the J gene TRBJ1-2, with 10 bases that match TRBD1. This CDR3 comprises 17 residues. V trimming: 3 bases; J trimming: 2 bases; junction bases outside the gene matches: 10. Germline assignment: CDR1 SGDLS and CDR2 YYNGEE. The CDR3 reads CASSGRDRGFSNYGYTF. The CDR3 DNA reads TGTGCCAGCAGCGGCCGGGACAGGGGATTTTCGAACTATGGCTACACCTTC.

This rearrangement joins TRBV2 to TRBJ1-2; 7 positions match TRBD1. Unmatched junction bases numbered 2, after V lost 6 bases and J lost 4 bases. This CDR3 contains 12 residues. The germline CDR1 and CDR2 sequences are SNHLY and FYNNEI. The DNA of the CDR3 is TGTGCCAGCAGGACAGGGACCTATGGCTACACCTTC. It encodes CASRTGTYGYTF.

A word on this clone: A read error is possible here, since a much larger clone lies one base away. The rearrangement uses TRBV3-1 (or the pseudogene TRBV3-2) and TRBJ1-1, with D tentatively TRBD1 (5 bases). Deletions cut 6 bases from V and 3 bases from J, with 8 bases between. CDR3 length: 12 amino acids. Germline V gene data show CDR1 as LGHDT and CDR2 as YNNKEL (reference sequence). The CDR3 loop reads CASSPGYTEAFF. The CDR3, as DNA: TGTGCCAGCAGTCCAGGGTACACTGAAGCTTTCTTT.

The chain couples TRBV18 to TRBJ1-6; tentative D call: TRBD1 (5 bases). Germline assignment: CDR1 KGHSH and CDR2 LQKENI. V was clipped by 6 bases and J by 1 base, with 10 bases between them. The CDR3 covers 15 residues. CDR3 sequence: CASSQDISYNSPLHF. CDR3 bases: TGTGCCAGCTCCCAGGACATATCCTATAATTCACCCCTCCACTTT.

The rearrangement links TRBV19 to TRBJ1-6, with no clear D. The V gene's germline CDR1 is LNHDA and CDR2 SQIVND (reference sequence). The ends were cut back, 2 bases at V and 9 bases at J, with 8 bases in the middle. The CDR3 totals 13 residues. CDR3 protein: CASSILEGSPLHF. The CDR3 nucleotides are TGTGCCAGTAGTATACTTGAGGGTTCACCCCTCCACTTT.